The 3 T cell receptor beta chains reported below all come from one sample, sequenced in a study of identical twins. MiXCR was run by TCRdb on the 5' RACE reads, yielding one entry per CDR3 protein. This sample has hundreds of thousands of distinct CDR3 sequences; 20% to 30% occur once, and the top ten carry about 2.7%. These data are also associated with another study on T cells expressing NK-cell markers.

Sample: CD4+ T cells sorted from blood. The receptors stem from a woman younger than 30 in good health.

This clonotype has only a few counts. The chain's CDR3 is CASSLAYAGGYGYTF. CDR3 DNA sequence: TGTGCCAGCAGTTTAGCGTACGCGGGGGGATATGGCTACACCTTC. The chain recombines TRBV12-3 or TRBV12-4 with TRBJ1-2; possibly TRBD1 for D (5 bases). Between the trimmed V and J ends, which lost 0 bases and 5 bases, there was a span of 13 bases. The CDR3 has 15 amino acids.

This clonotype was counted between two and nine times. The chain is built from TRBV20-1 and TRBJ1-2; TRBD1 agrees at 7 bases. Trimming removed 8 bases from V and 7 bases from J; junction bases left unmatched: 16. This CDR3 region has 14 residues. Germline V gives CDR1 DFQATT, CDR2 SNEGSKA (reference sequence). The CDR3 here is CSTIPQGSTRGYTF. CDR3 in DNA: TGCAGTACCATACCACAGGGGTCGACGCGTGGCTACACCTTC.

The V gene is TRBV5-1, the J gene TRBJ2-5; 9 bases align to TRBD2. The CDR3 is made up of 13 amino acids. V was clipped by 3 bases and J by 3 bases; unmatched bases: 0. Germline V gene data show CDR1 as SGHRS and CDR2 as YFSETQ. The CDR3 is CASSSSGEETQYF. The CDR3 coding sequence is TGCGCCAGCAGCTCTAGCGGGGAAGAGACCCAGTACTTC.